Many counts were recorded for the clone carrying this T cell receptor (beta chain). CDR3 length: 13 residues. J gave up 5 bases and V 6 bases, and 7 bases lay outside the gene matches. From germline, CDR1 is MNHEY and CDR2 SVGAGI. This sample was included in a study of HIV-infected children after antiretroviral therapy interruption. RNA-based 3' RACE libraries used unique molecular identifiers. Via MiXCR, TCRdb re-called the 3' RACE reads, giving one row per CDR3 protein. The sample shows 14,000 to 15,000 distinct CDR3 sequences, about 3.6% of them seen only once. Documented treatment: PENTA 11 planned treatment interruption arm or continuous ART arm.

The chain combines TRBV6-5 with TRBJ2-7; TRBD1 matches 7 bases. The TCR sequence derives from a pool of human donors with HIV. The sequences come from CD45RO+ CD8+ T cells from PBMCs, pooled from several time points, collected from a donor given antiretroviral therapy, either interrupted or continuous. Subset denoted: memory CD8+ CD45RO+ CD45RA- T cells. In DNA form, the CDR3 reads TGTGCCAGCAGCTTGACAGGGAAGGACGAGCAGTACTTC. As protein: CASSLTGKDEQYF.